The rows below give T cell receptor beta chains drawn from one sample of a study of T cells in Graves' hyperthyroidism and ophthalmopathy. TCRdb processed the multiplex PCR reads anew with MiXCR; each CDR3 protein has one entry. The profile shows 550,000 to 650,000 distinct CDR3 sequences, about 14% of them singletons. Material: blood. These receptors originate from a woman aged 40 to 49 with Graves' hyperthyroidism. CDR3s include the opening cysteine and the closing phenylalanine or tryptophan. The D gene is left open where the match is weak. Only part of the rows carry a size: once, few, many, or a class if the clone is expanded.

d_call,v_call,clone_size,j_call,cdr3_nt,cdr3_aa
.,TRBV7-3,.,TRBJ2-3,TGTGCCAGCAGCTTAGGCCCGGGACTTTCTGAACCAGATACGCAGTATTTT,CASSLGPGLSEPDTQYF
.,TRBV30,.,TRBJ2-1,TGTGCCTGGAATTTGAAGTCGAACACCTACAATGAGCAGTTCTTC,CAWNLKSNTYNEQFF
TRBD2,TRBV20-1,many,TRBJ2-1,TGCAGTGCTAGAGTCACTAGCGGTTACAATGAGCAGTTCTTC,CSARVTSGYNEQFF
TRBD2,TRBV5-1,many,TRBJ2-3,TGCGCCAGCAGCGATAAGTGGGGAGGGGTCTCAGATACGCAGTATTTT,CASSDKWGGVSDTQYF
.,TRBV20-1,many,TRBJ2-1,TGCAGTGCTAAGGATCCGGTTCGGCGGAGCGACAATGAGCAGTTCTTC,CSAKDPVRRSDNEQFF
.,TRBV20-1,.,TRBJ2-1,TGCAGTGCCGGAGGGTCTAAGGGTAGGAATGAGCAGTTCTTC,CSAGGSKGRNEQFF
.,TRBV4-1,.,TRBJ1-4,TGCGCCAGCAGCCAAGAGGAGGGAGGTAATGAAAAACTGTTTTTT,CASSQEEGGNEKLFF
.,TRBV10-3,.,TRBJ1-4,TGTGCCACGGGGCGTGATGGGGGCAAGGAAAAACTGTTTTTT,CATGRDGGKEKLFF
TRBD2,TRBV4-1,.,TRBJ2-7,TGCGCCGGCAGCCAACTCCCGGGACTAGCGGGAGGTTACGAGCAGTACTTC,CAGSQLPGLAGGYEQYF
TRBD2,TRBV20-1,few,TRBJ2-7,TGCAGTGCTAGTGGTAGCGGGAGTTACGAGCAGTACTTC,CSASGSGSYEQYF
.,TRBV6-1,many,TRBJ1-2,TGTGCCAGCAGTGAAGCTGGCGGACCCCTCTATGGCTACACCTTC,CASSEAGGPLYGYTF
.,TRBV6-2/TRBV6-3,.,TRBJ1-2,TGTGCCAGCAGTTACGAGGGGACAAACTATGGCTACACCTTC,CASSYEGTNYGYTF
.,TRBV2,many,TRBJ2-3,TGTGCCAGCAGGGGTGCCCGGGACGGCAGCACAGATACGCAGTATTTT,CASRGARDGSTDTQYF
TRBD2,TRBV11-2,many,TRBJ2-7,TGTGCCAGCAGGCTAGCGGGAGAAGCGGACGAGCAGTACTTC,CASRLAGEADEQYF
.,TRBV5-5,many,TRBJ1-1,TGTGCCAGCAGCTTGCTGGGGGCAGAGGCTGAAGCTTTCTTT,CASSLLGAEAEAFF
.,TRBV28,many,TRBJ2-1,TGTGCCAGCAGCACACTGGTAAATGAGCAGTTCTTC,CASSTLVNEQFF
.,TRBV3-1,many,TRBJ2-1,TGTGCCAGCAGCCAAGAAGAATGGGTCGGCGGGTCACACAATGAGCAGTTCTTC,CASSQEEWVGGSHNEQFF
.,TRBV7-8,many,TRBJ1-4,TGTGCCAGCAGCTTAGGTTTGGGAGAAAAACTGTTTTTT,CASSLGLGEKLFF
.,TRBV4-1,.,TRBJ2-5,TGCGCCAGCAGCCCGAGGAAGTTGGGATTCCAAGAGACCCAGTACTTC,CASSPRKLGFQETQYF
.,TRBV7-2,.,TRBJ2-7,TGTGCCAGCAGCCCGCCGCCCCAGGGGACCTACGAGCAGTACTTC,CASSPPPQGTYEQYF
TRBD2,TRBV29-1,many,TRBJ2-7,TGCAGCGTTGAAGAGGCTAGCGGGTCTTTCTACGAGCAGTACTTC,CSVEEASGSFYEQYF
.,TRBV29-1,.,TRBJ2-7,TGCAGCGTTGTAAAGAGCTCCTACGAGCAGTACTTC,CSVVKSSYEQYF
TRBD2,TRBV6-1,many,TRBJ2-3,TGTGCCAGCAGTGAAAGTCTAGCGGGAGGTAGAGATACGCAGTATTTT,CASSESLAGGRDTQYF
.,TRBV19,.,TRBJ1-4,TGTGCCACCTCGCCTTACTTTACAACTAATGAAAAACTGTTTTTT,CATSPYFTTNEKLFF
.,TRBV4-2,.,TRBJ2-1,TGTGCCAGCATGGGGGGTGGTCCCGATGAGCAGTTCTTC,CASMGGGPDEQFF
TRBD1,TRBV10-2,.,TRBJ2-7,TGCGCCAGCAGAAAGGACAGGGGGCTATACGAGCAGTACTTC,CASRKDRGLYEQYF
TRBD2,TRBV7-2,many,TRBJ2-3,TGTGCCAGCAGCTTAGCCGTTACTAGCGGTAGCACAGATACGCAGTATTTT,CASSLAVTSGSTDTQYF
.,TRBV6-2/TRBV6-3,many,TRBJ1-1,TGTGCCAGCAGTTACTCGCGGGGGCTCACTGAAGCTTTCTTT,CASSYSRGLTEAFF
.,TRBV5-5,many,TRBJ2-3,TGTGCCAGCAGCTCGGCCTTTGGGGGCACAGATACGCAGTATTTT,CASSSAFGGTDTQYF
TRBD2,TRBV20-1,many,TRBJ2-7,TGCAGTGCTGGGACTAGCGGGAGGGACGAGCAGTACTTC,CSAGTSGRDEQYF
.,TRBV6-5,.,TRBJ1-5,TGTGCCAGCAATTATCAGCCCCAGCATTTT,CASNYQPQHF
.,TRBV16,few,TRBJ2-5,TGTGCCAGCAGCCAATTCGGAGAGACCCAGTACTTC,CASSQFGETQYF
.,TRBV20-1,many,TRBJ2-7,TGCAGTGCTCCGGACAACTCCTACGAGCAGTACTTC,CSAPDNSYEQYF
TRBD1,TRBV28,many,TRBJ2-7,TGTGCCAGCAGTGTGACAGGGTACGGATTAAACGAGCAGTACTTC,CASSVTGYGLNEQYF
.,TRBV28,many,TRBJ2-2,TGTGCCAGCAGTGCACCGGGACGCAGGACCGGGGAGCTGTTTTTT,CASSAPGRRTGELFF
TRBD1,TRBV28,many,TRBJ2-5,TGTGCCAGCAGTCATAACAGGGGGCGAGAGACCCAGTACTTC,CASSHNRGRETQYF
.,TRBV14,.,TRBJ1-1,TGTGCCAGCAGCCAAGATGTAAGAACTGAAGCTTTCTTT,CASSQDVRTEAFF
.,TRBV27,few,TRBJ1-2,TGTGCCAGCAGCCCGAGAATTTACTATGGCTACACCTTC,CASSPRIYYGYTF
.,TRBV20-1,many,TRBJ2-1,TGCAGCGCCGGTGGGGGAACCCCCTACAATGAGCAGTTCTTC,CSAGGGTPYNEQFF
TRBD2,TRBV20-1,many,TRBJ2-3,TGCAGTGTTCGAACCGGGACTAGCGGGAGAGGCGGCACAGATACGCAGTATTTT,CSVRTGTSGRGGTDTQYF
.,TRBV7-3,.,TRBJ2-1,TGTGCCAGCAGCTTAGACGACGGTTATGGTGAGCAGTTCTTC,CASSLDDGYGEQFF
.,TRBV20-1,few,TRBJ2-7,TGCAGTGCTAGAGTCCGCCCCGGTGGGCGGTATCTGGGTTCCTACGAGCAGTACTTC,CSARVRPGGRYLGSYEQYF
TRBD2,TRBV6-1,many,TRBJ2-7,TGTGCCGCTCGGGGAACTAGCGGGAGTTCCTACGAGCAGTACTTC,CAARGTSGSSYEQYF
TRBD1,TRBV28,many,TRBJ1-2,TGTGCCAGCAGTACACGGACAGGGGGCCCCTATGGCTACACCTTC,CASSTRTGGPYGYTF
TRBD2,TRBV20-1,few,TRBJ2-7,TGCAGTGCCAGGACTATCGGGACTAGAGGACCGTACTCGCTTTACGAGCAGTACTTC,CSARTIGTRGPYSLYEQYF
.,TRBV27,many,TRBJ1-1,TGTGCCAGCAGTTTATTCATAGAAAACACTGAAGCTTTCTTT,CASSLFIENTEAFF
.,TRBV15,many,TRBJ1-4,TGTGCCACCAGCGCCCGAGGGGGAACTAATGAAAAACTGTTTTTT,CATSARGGTNEKLFF
.,TRBV18,few,TRBJ1-4,TGTGCCAGCTCACCCCGGGACTTACGAGGTGCAACTAATGAAAAACTGTTTTTT,CASSPRDLRGATNEKLFF
TRBD1,TRBV11-2,once,TRBJ1-6,TGTGCCAGCAGGCACACAGGGGGCGATTCACCCCTCCACTTT,CASRHTGGDSPLHF
.,TRBV2,.,TRBJ2-2,TGTGCCAGCAGTACCCGGGACGCCGGGATCACCGGGGAGCTGTTTTTT,CASSTRDAGITGELFF
.,TRBV25-1,few,TRBJ2-2,TGTGCCAGCAGTGAAAACCCCGGAGGGGGGACGAGCACCGGGGAGCTGTTTTTT,CASSENPGGGTSTGELFF
TRBD1,TRBV12-3/TRBV12-4,few,TRBJ1-3,TGTGCCAGCAGTTTGGCGACAGGGGGCATCGGAAACACCATATATTTT,CASSLATGGIGNTIYF
.,TRBV6-1,few,TRBJ1-1,TGTGCCAGCAGTTCCTTCCTTGAAGCTTTCTTT,CASSSFLEAFF
.,TRBV5-1,many,TRBJ2-3,TGCGCCAGCAGCTTACAGCCGACGGGGAGCACAGATACGCAGTATTTT,CASSLQPTGSTDTQYF
.,TRBV20-1,.,TRBJ2-5,TGCGCTCTTAGGGCTTTACGAGAGACCCAGTACTTC,CALRALRETQYF
TRBD1,TRBV6-2/TRBV6-3,many,TRBJ1-1,TGTGCCAGCAGTTCTTTACCACAGGGGGCCCCTGAAGCTTTCTTT,CASSSLPQGAPEAFF
.,TRBV18,many,TRBJ1-1,TGTGCCAGCTCACAACAGGAGGTGAACACTGAAGCTTTCTTT,CASSQQEVNTEAFF
TRBD1,TRBV30,few,TRBJ2-7,TGTGCCTGGAGGCCACCGGGACAGGGGCTCGAGCAGTACTTC,CAWRPPGQGLEQYF
TRBD2,TRBV7-9,.,TRBJ2-3,TGTGCCAGCAGCCTTAGCGGGACGGCCGGGGATACGCAGTATTTT,CASSLSGTAGDTQYF
.,TRBV12-3/TRBV12-4,many,TRBJ2-7,TGTGCCAGCAGTTTAGCGCTCACATCCTACGAGCAGTACTTC,CASSLALTSYEQYF